Shown below are 22 T cell receptor beta chains from a single sample sequenced in a study of T-cell memory formation after mild COVID-19. Each CDR3 protein gets one entry after TCRdb re-called the 5' RACE reads with MiXCR. The sample yields hundreds of thousands of distinct CDR3 sequences, around 20% seen once. Sequencing was performed on PBMCs or a T cell subset sorted from them (not recorded which). The receptors were gathered from an adult woman who had mild COVID-19 (a few samples of this study predate the infection). Cell type and time point are not known.

The V gene is TRBV5-6, the J gene TRBJ1-6; D may be TRBD1 (5 bases). Germline-derived CDR1 and CDR2 are SGHDT and YYEEEE. The CDR3 totals 15 residues. Deletions cut 1 base from V and 7 bases from J, with 12 bases between. CDR3 region: CASSLKWGWNSPLHF. The CDR3 coding sequence is TGTGCCAGCAGCTTGAAGTGGGGGTGGAATTCACCCCTCCACTTT.

The genes are TRBV19 and TRBJ2-3; D possibly corresponds to TRBD2 (6 bases). Germline CDR1 LNHDA, CDR2 SQIVND (reference sequence). Trimming left V 11 bases short and J 0 bases short, with 15 bases between. This CDR3 comprises 14 residues. As DNA, the CDR3 is TGTGCCGCCCGGGACTCAACTAGCACAGATACGCAGTATTTT. Translating gives CAARDSTSTDTQYF.

This sequence joins TRBV27 and TRBJ1-5; D possibly corresponds to TRBD1 (6 bases). CDR1 and CDR2 (germline): MNHEY, SMNVEV (reference sequence). CDR3 size: 14 residues. The V end was cut by 3 bases, the J end by 5 bases, with 11 bases between. The CDR3 DNA reads TGTGCCAGCAGTTTTTTGGGGGCAGATCAGCCCCAGCATTTT. Protein sequence: CASSFLGADQPQHF.

The chain employs TRBV7-3 and TRBJ2-7; 11 nucleotides agree with TRBD2. Germline lookup yields CDR1 SGHTA and CDR2 FQGTGA. This CDR3 contains 15 residues. With V trimmed by 5 bases and J by 7 bases, 10 bases remained unmatched. The CDR3 DNA is TGTGCCAGCAGCCCCACACTAGCGGGAGTCGGTGAGCAGTACTTC. It specifies CASSPTLAGVGEQYF.

There are a few counts of this clonotype. The J gene is TRBJ2-7, the V gene TRBV5-1; no firm D call. CDR1 SGHRS and CDR2 YFSETQ come from the germline V gene. The ends were cut back, 2 bases at V and 3 bases at J, with 15 bases in the middle. The CDR3 runs 15 residues. CDR3 in DNA: TGCGCCAGCAGCTTCGCGCCGGAACAGTTCTACGAGCAGTACTTC. Translating gives CASSFAPEQFYEQYF. Looking up the rest from reference TRBV5-1 and TRBJ2-7 gives the full variable domain: KAGVTQTPRYLIKTRGQQVTLSCSPISGHRSVSWYQQTPGQGLQFLFEYFSETQRNKGNFPGRFSGRQFSNSRSEMNVSTLELGDSALYLCASSFAPEQFYEQYFGPGTRLTVT.

This chain links TRBV3-1 with TRBJ1-1; 7 bases are a match to TRBD1. The CDR3 covers 15 residues. Germline trimming cut 4 bases from V and 4 bases from J; bases unmatched to any gene: 9. CDR1 and CDR2 (germline): LGHDT, YNNKEL (reference sequence). The CDR3 DNA reads as TGTGCCAGCAGCCTTGATCCAGGGGGAGTCACTGAAGCTTTCTTT. It codes for CASSLDPGGVTEAFF.

This chain links TRBV7-9 with TRBJ2-1; 9 positions agree with TRBD2. CDR1 and CDR2 (germline): SEHNR, FQNEAQ (reference sequence). V dropped 2 bases and J dropped 8; count of bases not matched to a gene: 4. The CDR3 totals 14 residues. This CDR3 is CASSLSGTSYEQFF. The CDR3 nucleotides are TGTGCCAGCAGCTTATCAGGGACTAGCTATGAGCAGTTCTTC.

This clonotype showed up just a few times. V is TRBV19 and J is TRBJ2-7, with D hard to call. The germline gives CDR1 LNHDA, CDR2 SQIVND (reference sequence). This CDR3 is 12 amino acids long. V lost 2 bases, J lost 2 bases, and 4 bases lay in between. The CDR3: CASSIPPYEQYF. The CDR3 DNA follows: TGTGCCAGTAGTATACCCCCCTACGAGCAGTACTTC.

The chain has TRBV7-6 and TRBJ2-7, with a tentative D call TRBD1 (6 bases). Trimming took off 4 bases at V and 4 bases at J, with 17 bases between the two ends. Germline V gene sequence: CDR1 SGHVS, CDR2 FNYEAQ. This CDR3 spans 15 amino acids. CDR3 amino acids: CASSSQGFSGYEQYF. The CDR3 nucleotides are TGTGCCAGCAGCTCGCAGGGGTTTTCAGGGTACGAGCAGTACTTC.

The V call is TRBV15, the J call TRBJ2-7; 14 bases line up with TRBD2. Looked up from germline, CDR1 is LNHNV and CDR2 is YYDKDF (reference sequence). Trimming at V came to 0 bases and at J to 7 bases, leaving 11 bases not matched to a gene. The CDR3 contains 18 residues. CDR3 residues: CATSRDLFSGTSGGEQYF. CDR3 bases: TGTGCCACCAGCAGAGATCTTTTCTCCGGGACTAGCGGGGGTGAGCAGTACTTC.

This clonotype appeared a few times. The CDR3 reads CASGGQIQETQYF. The CDR3 coding sequence is TGTGCCAGCGGGGGACAGATACAAGAGACCCAGTACTTC. This sequence joins TRBV6-5 and TRBJ2-5; 7 nucleotides align to TRBD1. The CDR3 contains 13 residues. Germline V gene lookup returns CDR1 MNHEY and CDR2 SVGAGI. V dropped 8 bases and J dropped 2; count of bases not matched to a gene: 5.

The chain joins TRBV4-2 to TRBJ2-3, with 9 positions matching TRBD2. The CDR3 extends over 18 amino acids. CDR1 LGHNA and CDR2 YNFKEQ come from the germline V gene. Trimming at V came to 0 bases and at J to 4 bases, leaving 11 bases not matched to a gene. The CDR3 coding sequence is TGTGCCAGCAGCCAAGATCTCCTAGCGGGATTGTGGGCAGATACGCAGTATTTT. It yields the protein CASSQDLLAGLWADTQYF.

This rearrangement joins TRBV4-2 to TRBJ2-3, with 8 bases lining up with TRBD2. Trimming removed 4 bases from V and 4 bases from J; junction bases left unmatched: 7. The CDR3 has 15 amino acids. Germline V gene lookup returns CDR1 LGHNA and CDR2 YNFKEQ. CDR3: CASSRDGGAPDTQYF. The CDR3 DNA is TGTGCCAGCAGCCGGGACGGGGGGGCCCCAGATACGCAGTATTTT.

This clonotype has more than one count but fewer than ten. V is TRBV10-3 and J is TRBJ1-2; the match to TRBD1 covers 8 bases. Germline V gene data show CDR1 as ENHRY and CDR2 as SYGVKD. J gave up 4 bases and V 2 bases, and 6 bases lay outside the gene matches. The length of the CDR3 is 15 residues. CDR3 in amino acids: CAISEGQGAPYGYTF. The CDR3 DNA follows: TGTGCCATCAGTGAGGGTCAGGGGGCCCCCTATGGCTACACCTTC.

J is TRBJ1-5 and V is TRBV6-1, with TRBD1 matching over 9 bases. The CDR3 totals 16 residues. Germline V gives CDR1 MNHNS, CDR2 SASEGT. The V and J ends lost 4 bases and 2 bases, in that order; junction bases with no gene match: 6. The CDR3 loop reads CASSGLWTGGNQPQHF. The CDR3 DNA reads TGTGCCAGCAGTGGACTCTGGACAGGGGGCAATCAGCCCCAGCATTTT.

This clonotype was picked up many times. V and J are TRBV7-9 and TRBJ2-5; TRBD1 matches at 7 bases. The V gene end was trimmed by 7 bases and the J gene end by 4 bases; junction bases not matched to a gene: 9. Germline loops: CDR1 SEHNR, CDR2 FQNEAQ (reference sequence). The CDR3 has 14 amino acids. The CDR3 region is CASNHDRAGETQYF. The CDR3 coding sequence is TGTGCCAGCAATCACGACAGGGCCGGAGAGACCCAGTACTTC.

A few counts support this clonotype. The V call is TRBV4-2, the J call TRBJ2-7; no clear D. CDR3 length equals 16 residues. V was shortened by 1 base and J by 7 bases, with 20 bases between the two germline ends. Germline CDR1 is LGHNA and CDR2 is YNFKEQ. CDR3 residues: CASSQASDSLLPEQYF. CDR3 nucleotide sequence: TGTGCCAGCAGCCAAGCTTCCGACTCCCTCCTTCCTGAGCAGTACTTC.

This clonotype showed up just a few times. The rearrangement links TRBV12-3 or TRBV12-4 to TRBJ2-5; TRBD2 matches at 8 bases. This CDR3 is built from 15 residues. V gave up 6 bases and J gave up 7 bases; unmatched junction bases: 13. In DNA, the CDR3 is TGTGCCAGCAGCCCGGGACTAGTAAAGACGGGGACCCAGTACTTC. This codes for CASSPGLVKTGTQYF.

The gene calls are TRBV3-1 and TRBJ1-1; no clear D. The CDR3 runs 14 residues. Germline V gene lookup returns CDR1 LGHDT and CDR2 YNNKEL (reference sequence). Trimming removed 5 bases at V and 1 base at J, with 11 bases between. In DNA form, the CDR3 reads TGTGCCAGCAGCGTTATGGTGGGGAACACTGAAGCTTTCTTT. It codes for CASSVMVGNTEAFF.

The chain links TRBV19 to TRBJ1-1; the D is unclear. From germline, CDR1 is LNHDA and CDR2 SQIVND (reference sequence). The CDR3 covers 14 residues. Trimming removed 4 bases at V and 0 bases at J, with 9 bases between. The CDR3 bases are TGTGCCAGTAGTAAGAACGATTTGAACACTGAAGCTTTCTTT. Its protein is CASSKNDLNTEAFF.

This clonotype was picked up many times. V is TRBV19 and J is TRBJ1-1; perhaps TRBD1 as D (5 bases). CDR1 and CDR2 from the germline V gene are LNHDA and SQIVND (reference sequence). The CDR3 is 14 amino acids. V shed 6 bases and J shed 1 base, with 12 bases lying between them. The CDR3 nucleotides are TGTGCCAGTAGCCGACAGAATAAGAACACTGAAGCTTTCTTT. Translation gives CASSRQNKNTEAFF.

This clonotype came up a few times. This chain joins TRBV5-1 and TRBJ2-7; D unclear. With 0 bases removed from V and 0 bases from J, the gap between germline ends came to 10 bases. From germline, CDR1 is SGHRS and CDR2 YFSETQ. The CDR3 sequence is 15 residues long. In nucleotides, the CDR3 is TGCGCCAGCAGCTTGGTGGCCGTTAGCTCCTACGAGCAGTACTTC. Translation gives CASSLVAVSSYEQYF.